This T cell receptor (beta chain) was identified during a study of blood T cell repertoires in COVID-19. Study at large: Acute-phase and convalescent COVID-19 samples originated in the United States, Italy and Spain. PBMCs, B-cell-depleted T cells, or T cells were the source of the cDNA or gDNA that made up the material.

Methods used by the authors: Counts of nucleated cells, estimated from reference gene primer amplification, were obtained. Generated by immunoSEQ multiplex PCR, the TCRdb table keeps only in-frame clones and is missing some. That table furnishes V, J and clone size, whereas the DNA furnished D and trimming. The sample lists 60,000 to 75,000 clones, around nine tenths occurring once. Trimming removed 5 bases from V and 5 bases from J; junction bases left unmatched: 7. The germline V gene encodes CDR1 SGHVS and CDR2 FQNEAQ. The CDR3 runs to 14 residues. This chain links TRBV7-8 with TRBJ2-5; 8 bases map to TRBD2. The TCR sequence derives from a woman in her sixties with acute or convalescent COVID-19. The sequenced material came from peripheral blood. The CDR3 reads CASSVLTSVETQYF. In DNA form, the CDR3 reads TGTGCCAGCAGCGTACTGACTAGCGTTGAGACCCAGTACTTC.